The entry below gives a single T cell receptor beta chain sequence along with its context. These data belong to a study of T cells in Graves' hyperthyroidism and ophthalmopathy. Authors of the study amplified TCR beta CDR3 regions from RNA transcripts. A set of HTBI primers served as the primers for a first-round RT-PCR of the TCR CDR3. TCRdb called the multiplex PCR reads again in MiXCR, with one record for every CDR3 protein. The repertoire consists of around 520,000 distinct CDR3 sequences, with 13% to 15% occurring once and the leading ten covering about 17%. An absence of ophthalmopathy progression within 18 months meant stable Graves' hyperthyroidism. V gave up 4 bases and J gave up 6 bases, with 13 bases separating them. The CDR3 is 14 residues long. Germline V gene data show CDR1 as MGHRA and CDR2 as YSYEKL.

This clonotype originated in a woman between 18 and 30 years old with Graves' hyperthyroidism. Source material: blood. J is TRBJ1-5 and V is TRBV4-1; D remains unclear. CDR3 bases: TGCGCCAGCAGCCCAGCCGGCCAGACTCAGCCCCAGCATTTT. Protein sequence: CASSPAGQTQPQHF.